This T cell receptor (beta chain) was documented in a study of T cell responses to AZD1222 COVID-19 vaccine. Only in-frame clones appear in the TCRdb table, and some are missing; sequencing was by immunoSEQ multiplex PCR. In the table there are around 77,000 clones, around 87% of which are singletons. The CDR3 runs 14 residues. CDR1 and CDR2 (germline): SGDLS, YYNGEE. V was cut by 4 bases and J by 1 base, with 11 bases left in between. This TCR was sampled from an adult in good health. V gene TRBV9 combines with J gene TRBJ1-1; TRBD1 might be the D (6 bases). This material consisted of peripheral blood, taken on day 0 of AZD1222 vaccination. The CDR3 sequence is CASSPWTANTEAFF. CDR3 DNA: TGTGCCAGCAGCCCTTGGACAGCGAACACTGAAGCTTTCTTT.